The 6 T cell receptor beta chains listed next were all sequenced from one sample in a study of blood T cell repertoires in COVID-19. Only in-frame clones appear in the TCRdb table, and some are missing; sequencing was by immunoSEQ multiplex PCR. The sample carries fewer than 350,000 clones, approximately 91% recorded once. Sequenced sample: PBMCs or T cells enriched from blood (not recorded which). These receptors came from a woman aged 40 to 50 with acute COVID-19.

The chain carries TRBV5-1 and TRBJ2-6; 8 bases line up with TRBD2. J gave up 0 bases and V 4 bases, and 9 bases lay outside the gene matches. Germline V gene sequence: CDR1 SGHRS, CDR2 YFSETQ. The CDR3 loop spans 18 amino acids. The CDR3 DNA reads TGCGCCAGCAGCCGGGGGGGGCAGAGTACCTCTGGGGCCAACGTCCTGACTTTC. Its protein product is CASSRGGQSTSGANVLTF.

This CDR3 is CAWKVEGWEQFF. The CDR3 DNA reads as TGTGCCTGGAAAGTGGAGGGGTGGGAGCAGTTCTTC. This chain links TRBV30 with TRBJ2-1; possible D gene TRBD2, 6 bases. Germline CDR1 is GTSNPN and CDR2 is SVGIG (reference sequence). Trimming took off 4 bases at V and 10 bases at J, with 14 bases between the two ends. CDR3 size: 12 residues.

This clone was picked up one time. The genes are TRBV3-1 (or the pseudogene TRBV3-2) and TRBJ2-5, with TRBD2 as a possible D gene (6 bases). Germline V gene sequence: CDR1 LGHDT, CDR2 YNNKEL (reference sequence). The CDR3 has 16 residues. Trimming took off 0 bases at V and 3 bases at J, with 14 bases between the two ends. The CDR3 reads CASSQDRGNTKETQYF. The CDR3 DNA is TGTGCCAGCAGCCAAGATCGGGGGAACACAAAAGAGACCCAGTACTTC.

This chain connects TRBV5-1 to TRBJ2-6, with a possible D match to TRBD1 (6 bases). Deletions cut 4 bases from V and 2 bases from J, with 16 bases between. The CDR3 runs 17 residues. CDR1 is SGHRS and CDR2 is YFSETQ in the germline V gene. CDR3 protein: CASSRQSQGTGANVLTF. The CDR3 DNA is TGCGCCAGCAGCCGACAATCACAGGGTACTGGGGCCAACGTCCTGACTTTC.

The J gene is TRBJ1-1, the V gene TRBV7-2; unclear D gene. Trimming took 5 bases from V and 1 from J, leaving 8 bases between them. The CDR3 is 13 amino acids. In germline, CDR1 is SGHTA, CDR2 FQGNSA. The chain's CDR3 is CASSPNRNTEAFF. Written as DNA, the CDR3 is TGTGCCAGCAGCCCGAATAGGAACACTGAAGCTTTCTTT.

The chain joins TRBV3-1 (or the pseudogene TRBV3-2) to TRBJ1-4, with a possible D match to TRBD1 (5 bases). Looked up from germline, CDR1 is LGHDT and CDR2 is YNNKEL (reference sequence). V was pared by 4 bases and J by 4 bases, with 7 bases between. The CDR3 is 13 amino acids. The CDR3 sequence: CASSPGGNEKLFF. Here the CDR3 DNA reads TGTGCCAGCAGCCCGGGGGGTAATGAAAAACTGTTTTTT.